This T cell receptor (beta chain) stems from a study of vaccination effects on CD4 cells after COVID-19. Before sequencing took place, the ViraFEST assay used viral peptide pools to expand antigen-specific CD4+ T cells. It was after nine to ten days of culture that CD4+ T cells were isolated. Neither prior SARS-CoV-2 infection nor positive nucleocapsid antibodies were present in the vaccine recipients. This clone rates as medium-sized. What it binds is not known. CDR3 length equals 15 residues. V trimming: 1 base; J trimming: 12 bases; junction bases outside the gene matches: 12. Germline lookup yields CDR1 WNHNN and CDR2 SYGVQD (reference sequence). TCRdb's table, derived via immunoSEQ multiplex PCR, lists solely in-frame clones and lacks some. The sample yields some 22,000 clones, approximately 73% seen once.

The sample consisted of CD4+ T cells from PBMCs cultured with SARS-CoV-2 spike peptides, taken before COVID-19 vaccination. The chain joins TRBV10-1 to TRBJ2-1; TRBD2 agrees at 7 bases. The clonotype comes from a human donor who received a COVID-19 vaccine. The DNA of the CDR3 is TGCGCCAGCAGTGAGTATCGACTAGCCCTACTAATGCAGTTCTTC. Amino acid sequence: CASSEYRLALLMQFF.